These 21 T cell receptor beta chains were all obtained from the same sample, sequenced in a study of control samples from healthy donors and cancer patients. The data were produced by immunoSEQ multiplex PCR, yet TCRdb's version contains in-frame clones alone and is incomplete. The sample records about 150,000 clones, 94% being singletons. The sequencing sample was made of blood. The receptors were gathered from a man aged 40-49 years in good health.

The chain uses TRBV18 and TRBJ1-6; no clear D. The ends were cut back, 3 bases at V and 0 bases at J, with 12 bases in the middle. The germline gives CDR1 KGHSH, CDR2 LQKENI. The CDR3 totals 17 residues. CDR3 in amino acids: CASSPEAASSYNSPLHF. The CDR3, as DNA: TGTGCCAGCTCACCCGAAGCGGCGAGCTCCTATAATTCACCCCTCCACTTT. The entire variable domain, with the rest obtained from reference TRBV18 and TRBJ1-6, is as follows: NAGVMQNPRHLVRRRGQEARLRCSPMKGHSHVYWYRQLPEEGLKFMVYLQKENIIDESGMPKERFSAEFPKEGPSILRIQQVVRGDSAAYFCASSPEAASSYNSPLHFGNGTRLTVT.

The chain uses TRBV11-3 and TRBJ2-2, with a possible D match to TRBD1 (5 bases). The V and J ends lost 4 bases and 6 bases respectively, with 9 bases between them. Germline CDR1 and CDR2: SGHNT and YENEEA. The CDR3 runs to 13 residues. CDR3 bases: TGTGCCAGCAGCTCCAGGGTAGCCGGGGAGCTGTTTTTT. Protein: CASSSRVAGELFF.

This sequence joins TRBV9 and TRBJ1-3; no reliable D call. CDR1 is SGDLS and CDR2 is YYNGEE in the germline V gene. CDR3 length: 17 amino acids. The ends were cut back, 4 bases at V and 0 bases at J, with 17 bases in the middle. CDR3 bases: TGTGCCAGCAGCTTAAAGGATGGACTGTCCTCTGGAAACACCATATATTTT. Translated: CASSLKDGLSSGNTIYF. Drawing the rest from reference TRBV9 and TRBJ1-3, the complete variable domain is DSGVTQTPKHLITATGQRVTLRCSPRSGDLSVYWYQQSLDQGLQFLIQYYNGEERAKGNILERFSAQQFPDLHSELNLSSLELGDSALYFCASSLKDGLSSGNTIYFGEGSWLTVV.

This clone was seen a few times. The chain uses TRBV24-1 and TRBJ1-6; D unclear. V was cut by 1 base and J by 8 bases, with 17 bases left in between. This CDR3 is built from 17 residues. CDR1 and CDR2 (germline): KGHDR, SFDVKD. The chain's CDR3 is CATSDFIPKTADSPLHF. CDR3 coding DNA: TGTGCCACCAGTGATTTTATTCCCAAAACGGCGGATTCACCCCTCCACTTT.

This clone was detected once. The chain links TRBV12-3 or TRBV12-4 to TRBJ1-2; 7 bases line up with TRBD1. The CDR3 length is 13 residues. V shed 6 bases, J shed 3 bases, and the junction held 4 bases outside the gene matches. The CDR3 is CASSPDRDYGYTF. In DNA, the CDR3 is TGTGCCAGCAGCCCCGACAGGGACTATGGCTACACCTTC.

The gene calls are TRBV28 and TRBJ1-5; maybe TRBD1 (5 bases). Trimming pared 2 bases from V and 7 bases from J, leaving 18 bases between. The CDR3 sequence is 16 residues long. Germline loops: CDR1 MDHEN, CDR2 SYDVKM. CDR3 nucleotides: TGTGCCAGCAGTTTACCCGGACGGGCGGGGGACCAGCCCCAGCATTTT. This sequence encodes CASSLPGRAGDQPQHF. The full variable domain, in which reference TRBV28 and TRBJ1-5 provide the parts outside the CDR3, is DVKVTQSSRYLVKRTGEKVFLECVQDMDHENMFWYRQDPGLGLRLIYFSYDVKMKEKGDIPEGYSVSREKKERFSLILESASTNQTSMYLCASSLPGRAGDQPQHFGDGTRLSIL.

This chain connects TRBV12-3 or TRBV12-4 to TRBJ1-2; 8 bases match TRBD1. The V segment lost 6 bases and the J segment 8 bases; nucleotides outside the gene matches: 5. The CDR3 spans 12 residues. CDR3 nucleotides: TGTGCCAGCAGCAGGGGGCGGACGGGCTACACCTTC. It codes for CASSRGRTGYTF.

The genes are TRBV3-1 (or the pseudogene TRBV3-2) and TRBJ2-5, with 12 bases that match TRBD2. Looked up from germline, CDR1 is LGHDT and CDR2 is YNNKEL (reference sequence). The J segment lost 4 bases and the V segment lost 0 bases, leaving 12 bases of the junction unmatched. The CDR3 is 19 residues long. The CDR3 DNA is TGTGCCAGCAGCCAAGAATCGCTAGCGGGGGGGGCACCCCCAGAGACCCAGTACTTC. This sequence encodes CASSQESLAGGAPPETQYF.

The chain is built from TRBV6-2 or TRBV6-3 and TRBJ1-2; D not certain. This CDR3 is 14 amino acids long. The germline V gene encodes CDR1 MNHEY and CDR2 SVGEGT. Trimming stripped 0 bases from V and 2 bases from J, with 7 bases between. CDR3 DNA: TGTGCCAGCAGTTACTCAGGGCGAAACTATGGCTACACCTTC. Translated, it gives CASSYSGRNYGYTF.

V gene TRBV27 combines with J gene TRBJ2-2, with a possible D match to TRBD2 (6 bases). There are 16 residues in the CDR3. V was cut by 6 bases and J by 3 bases, with 17 bases left in between. The V gene's germline CDR1 is MNHEY and CDR2 SMNVEV (reference sequence). The CDR3 sequence is CASSSRAGSDTGELFF. CDR3 DNA: TGTGCCAGCAGCTCAAGGGCGGGGTCGGACACCGGGGAGCTGTTTTTT.

This clone was picked up one time. The V and J genes are TRBV28 and TRBJ1-5, with D hard to call. Germline CDR1 is MDHEN and CDR2 is SYDVKM. V lost 6 bases and J lost 0, with 9 bases in between. CDR3 length: 14 residues. CDR3: CASSPRNSNQPQHF. In DNA form, the CDR3 reads TGTGCCAGCAGCCCTCGAAATAGCAATCAGCCCCAGCATTTT.

This clone was observed once. The genes are TRBV28 and TRBJ1-3; D may be TRBD1 (5 bases). Trimming took off 6 bases at V and 0 bases at J, with 15 bases between the two ends. Germline assignment: CDR1 MDHEN and CDR2 SYDVKM. The length of the CDR3 is 16 residues. The CDR3 DNA follows: TGTGCCAGCAGGGACTCGGACGGGGCCTCTGGAAACACCATATATTTT. Translating gives CASRDSDGASGNTIYF.

The chain recombines TRBV7-2 with TRBJ2-2; D is undetermined. The V gene lost 3 bases and the J gene lost 4 bases, with 3 bases spanning the gap. CDR1 is SGHTA, CDR2 FQGNSA, per germline. This CDR3 is 12 amino acids long. The CDR3 DNA is TGTGCCAGCAGCTTCGGCACCGGGGAGCTGTTTTTT. Protein sequence: CASSFGTGELFF.

The CDR3 DNA reads as TGTGCCACCAGTGATTTGAGTAGACAGGGTGGCTACACCTTC. As protein: CATSDLSRQGGYTF. The genes are TRBV24-1 and TRBJ1-2; TRBD1 matches 7 bases. The ends lost 0 bases at V and 7 bases at J; junction bases unmatched: 4. The CDR3 spans 14 residues. The germline CDR1 and CDR2 sequences are KGHDR and SFDVKD.

CDR3 in amino acids: CASSYTHRDSYYEQYF. The CDR3 DNA reads TGCGCCAGCAGCTACACACACCGGGACAGTTACTACGAGCAGTACTTC. J is TRBJ2-7 and V is TRBV5-1; 7 bases are shared with TRBD1. Germline trimming cut 3 bases from V and 3 bases from J; bases unmatched to any gene: 12. The CDR3 extends over 16 amino acids. Germline CDR1 SGHRS, CDR2 YFSETQ.

This rearrangement joins TRBV7-8 to TRBJ2-7, with 7 bases lining up with TRBD1. CDR1 and CDR2 (germline): SGHVS, FQNEAQ. Trimming took 5 bases from V and 2 from J; bases not matched to a gene: 9. The CDR3 spans 15 residues. CDR3 loop: CASSVQGMGTYEQYF. CDR3 bases: TGTGCCAGCAGCGTACAGGGGATGGGGACCTACGAGCAGTACTTC.

The chain combines TRBV6-2 or TRBV6-3 with TRBJ1-1; tentative D call: TRBD1 (5 bases). V lost 2 bases, J lost 0 bases, and 13 bases lay in between. Germline assignment: CDR1 MNHEY and CDR2 SVGEGT. This CDR3 contains 16 residues. The DNA for the CDR3 is TGTGCCAGCAGTTACAGAGGGCCAGGGATGAACACTGAAGCTTTCTTT. Protein sequence: CASSYRGPGMNTEAFF.

This chain connects TRBV6-5 to TRBJ1-6; D is possibly TRBD1 (5 bases). Germline V gene lookup returns CDR1 MNHEY and CDR2 SVGAGI. The ends were cut back, 2 bases at V and 9 bases at J, with 14 bases in the middle. This CDR3 has 15 amino acids. The CDR3 coding sequence is TGTGCCAGCAGTTACAGAGGTGGGGGTACTTCACCCCTCCACTTT. Protein: CASSYRGGGTSPLHF.

The rearrangement uses TRBV6-1 and TRBJ1-1; 9 bases line up with TRBD1. With 2 bases clipped from V and 6 bases from J, the junction kept 10 bases outside the gene matches. Germline loops: CDR1 MNHNS, CDR2 SASEGT. The CDR3 spans 16 residues. The CDR3 here is CASSEILGTGIAEAFF. CDR3 nucleotide sequence: TGTGCCAGCAGTGAAATACTCGGGACAGGGATCGCTGAAGCTTTCTTT.

This clone was detected only once. J is TRBJ2-3 and V is TRBV24-1; D not certain. Germline V CDR1 and CDR2: KGHDR, SFDVKD. This CDR3 has 15 amino acids. V lost 3 bases and J lost 3, with 12 bases in between. CDR3: CATSDPAIGTDTQYF. CDR3 coding DNA: TGTGCCACCAGTGATCCGGCAATCGGGACAGATACGCAGTATTTT.

The V call is TRBV29-1, the J call TRBJ1-4; D gene unclear. V was shortened by 4 bases and J by 0 bases, with 3 bases between the two germline ends. The germline V gene has CDR1 SQVTM and CDR2 ANQGSEA. The CDR3 loop spans 12 amino acids. The chain's CDR3 is CSVVSTNEKLFF. CDR3 sequence (DNA): TGCAGCGTTGTCTCAACTAATGAAAAACTGTTTTTT.